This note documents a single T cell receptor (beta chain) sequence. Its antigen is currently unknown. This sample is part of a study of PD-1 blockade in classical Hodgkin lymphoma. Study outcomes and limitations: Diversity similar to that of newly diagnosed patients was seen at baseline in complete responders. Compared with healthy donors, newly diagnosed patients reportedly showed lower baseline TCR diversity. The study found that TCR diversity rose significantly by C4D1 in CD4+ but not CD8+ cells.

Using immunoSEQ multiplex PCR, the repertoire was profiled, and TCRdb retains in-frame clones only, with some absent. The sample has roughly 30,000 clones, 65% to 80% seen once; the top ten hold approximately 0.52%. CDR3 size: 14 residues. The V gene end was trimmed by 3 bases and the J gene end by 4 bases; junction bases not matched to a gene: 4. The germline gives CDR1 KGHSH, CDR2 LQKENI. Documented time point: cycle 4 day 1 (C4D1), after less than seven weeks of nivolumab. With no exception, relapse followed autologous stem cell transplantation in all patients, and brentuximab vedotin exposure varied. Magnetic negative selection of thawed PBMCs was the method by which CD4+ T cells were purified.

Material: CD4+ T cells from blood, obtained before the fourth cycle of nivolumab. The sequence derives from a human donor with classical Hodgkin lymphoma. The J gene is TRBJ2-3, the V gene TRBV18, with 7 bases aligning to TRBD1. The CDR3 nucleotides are TGTGCCAGCTCACCGAGGACAGGTGCAGATACGCAGTATTTT. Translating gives CASSPRTGADTQYF. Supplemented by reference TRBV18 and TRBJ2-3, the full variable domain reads NAGVMQNPRHLVRRRGQEARLRCSPMKGHSHVYWYRQLPEEGLKFMVYLQKENIIDESGMPKERFSAEFPKEGPSILRIQQVVRGDSAAYFCASSPRTGADTQYFGPGTRLTVL.